This T cell receptor (beta chain) stems from a study of cytomegalovirus exposure and HLA in healthy donors. Study overall: Later, an analysis reported that the 120 or so validation repertoires had used the same platform as the roughly 720 first-cohort repertoires.

The assay was immunoSEQ multiplex PCR, and TCRdb's table has in-frame clones only and misses some. The table includes about 95,000 clones, less than 85% detected once. This clone was counted once. Its antigen is unidentified. The study's findings and limits: TCR beta chains numbering some 150 were designated cytomegalovirus-associated.

The CDR3 covers 15 residues. With V trimmed by 5 bases and J by 9 bases, 8 bases remained unmatched. Germline V gives CDR1 SGHAT, CDR2 FQNNGV. Separate from the approximately 700-subject first cohort was the roughly 120-subject validation cohort, to which the donors belonged. This sequence was found in a man younger than 35 in good health and CMV-seropositive. The specimen sequenced was PBMCs. The chain employs TRBV11-2 and TRBJ2-1, with TRBD2 matching over 12 bases. In nucleotides, the CDR3 is TGTGCCAGCAGCCTACTAGCGGGAGGCGAGGGTGAGCAGTTCTTC. Amino acids: CASSLLAGGEGEQFF.